This TCR beta chain was recovered during a study of CD8+ T cells in alopecia areata. Study-level points and caveats: Scalp clonality, together with expanded CD8+ clones among the top 100, fell significantly with tofacitinib.

Noted treatment: oral pan-JAK inhibitor, 5-10 mg twice daily. Reverse transcription of extracted RNA yielded cDNA, which provided the sequencing template. Measured with immunoSEQ multiplex PCR; TCRdb has only the in-frame clones, and not every one. Of 200,000 to 250,000 clones listed, around 65% were seen once; the top ten hold 4% to 5%. The CDR3 runs to 15 residues. Germline loops: CDR1 MNHEY, CDR2 SMNVEV (reference sequence). Trimming cost V 3 bases and J 1 base, with 12 bases left between them. This clone occurred a few times. The antigen remains unidentified. The sequence was obtained from a human donor with alopecia areata. J is TRBJ1-2 and V is TRBV27; D unresolved. The sequencing here drew on CD4+ T cells sorted from blood, taken at week 4, from a patient treated with tofacitinib. The CDR3: CASSFGRGDNYGYTF. CDR3 nucleotide sequence: TGTGCCAGCAGTTTCGGCCGAGGCGATAACTATGGCTACACCTTC.